This passage covers 26 T cell receptor beta chains from one sample sequenced in a study of shared clonotypes between healthy human individuals. The assay was immunoSEQ multiplex PCR, and TCRdb's table has in-frame clones only and misses some. The sample lists about 640,000 clones; about two thirds were seen once. The source material was memory CD4+ T cells sorted from blood. Subset reported: CD45RA-negative fraction. These receptors were taken from a woman aged 30 to 39 in good health.

The gene calls are TRBV18 and TRBJ1-1, with D hard to call. CDR1 and CDR2 (germline): KGHSH, LQKENI. Trimming shortened V by 1 base and J by 0 bases, and 18 bases separated the two germline ends. This CDR3 is built from 18 residues. In nucleotides, the CDR3 is TGTGCCAGCTCACCACTGGCGCGATTGGAGGGAATGAACACTGAAGCTTTCTTT. Its protein is CASSPLARLEGMNTEAFF.

The gene calls are TRBV5-4 and TRBJ2-1, with no clear D. The CDR3 extends over 11 amino acids. Germline V gives CDR1 SGHNT, CDR2 YYREEE (reference sequence). Trimming took off 10 bases at V and 9 bases at J, with 14 bases between the two ends. The CDR3: CAVTRAGEQFF. The CDR3 DNA is TGTGCCGTCACTCGGGCAGGTGAGCAGTTCTTC.

The rearrangement uses TRBV5-1 and TRBJ1-2; 9 bases line up with TRBD1. There are 15 residues in the CDR3. Germline assignment: CDR1 SGHRS and CDR2 YFSETQ. With 0 bases clipped from V and 8 bases from J, the junction kept 8 bases outside the gene matches. CDR3 amino acids: CASSLGDRDFEGYTF. DNA of the CDR3: TGCGCCAGCAGCTTGGGGGACAGGGATTTCGAAGGCTACACCTTC. Looking up the rest from reference TRBV5-1 and TRBJ1-2 gives the full variable domain: KAGVTQTPRYLIKTRGQQVTLSCSPISGHRSVSWYQQTPGQGLQFLFEYFSETQRNKGNFPGRFSGRQFSNSRSEMNVSTLELGDSALYLCASSLGDRDFEGYTFGSGTRLTVV.

The CDR3 DNA reads TGTGCCAGCAGCTTAGCGACGACCCGCGAGACCCAGTACTTC. Translation gives CASSLATTRETQYF. The chain employs TRBV11-2 and TRBJ2-5, with unresolved D. This CDR3 spans 14 amino acids. V lost 1 base and J 5 bases, leaving 11 bases between the germline ends. The germline CDR1 and CDR2 sequences are SGHAT and FQNNGV. The full variable domain, rest sourced from reference TRBV11-2 and TRBJ2-5, is EAGVAQSPRYKIIEKRQSVAFWCNPISGHATLYWYQQILGQGPKLLIQFQNNGVVDDSQLPKDRFSAERLKGVDSTLKIQPAKLEDSAVYLCASSLATTRETQYFGPGTRLLVL.

The rearrangement uses TRBV6-1 and TRBJ1-4, with D tentatively TRBD1 (6 bases). This CDR3 contains 14 residues. Trimming cost V 3 bases and J 7 bases, with 12 bases left between them. Germline V gene lookup returns CDR1 MNHNS and CDR2 SASEGT. As DNA, the CDR3 is TGTGCCAGCAGTGACAGGGGATTAGGTGAAAAACTGTTTTTT. This codes for CASSDRGLGEKLFF.

CDR3 DNA: TGTGCCAGCAGTCCCTTTTTTACCGGGACAGGGCCCCACGAGCAGTACTTC. It translates to CASSPFFTGTGPHEQYF. The J gene is TRBJ2-7, the V gene TRBV27; TRBD1 agrees at 9 bases. CDR3 length equals 17 residues. With V trimmed by 5 bases and J by 5 bases, 16 bases remained unmatched. The germline V gene encodes CDR1 MNHEY and CDR2 SMNVEV (reference sequence).

CDR3 coding DNA: TGTGCCAGCTCACCCGTGGACAGGGGGCAAGGCGAGCAGTACTTC. Translation: CASSPVDRGQGEQYF. This sequence joins TRBV18 and TRBJ2-7; 11 bases are a match to TRBD1. Germline values: CDR1 KGHSH, CDR2 LQKENI. There are 15 residues in the CDR3. The trim removed 3 bases at V and 6 bases at J, leaving 7 bases unmatched.

The gene calls are TRBV28 and TRBJ1-5; D might be TRBD1 (6 bases). Deletions cut 5 bases from V and 4 bases from J, with 18 bases between. The CDR3 is made up of 16 amino acids. Germline V gene data show CDR1 as MDHEN and CDR2 as SYDVKM. The CDR3 spells CASSEDGTPRNQPQHF. For the CDR3, the DNA is TGTGCCAGCAGTGAGGATGGGACACCAAGAAATCAGCCCCAGCATTTT.

The count of this clone is one. The chain recombines TRBV6-1 with TRBJ1-5; D not certain. CDR3 length equals 13 residues. The germline gives CDR1 MNHNS, CDR2 SASEGT. V gave up 4 bases and J gave up 4 bases, with 8 bases separating them. The CDR3, as DNA: TGTGCCAGCAGTGCCGACCTGAATCAGCCCCAGCATTTT. This sequence encodes CASSADLNQPQHF.

J is TRBJ1-5 and V is TRBV25-1; D is unresolved. Per germline, CDR1 MGHDK and CDR2 SYGVNS. The CDR3 runs 13 residues. V was clipped by 6 bases and J by 5 bases, with 11 bases between them. CDR3 nucleotide sequence: TGTGCCAGCAGCCTTGGGATGGATCAGCCCCAGCATTTT. It specifies CASSLGMDQPQHF.

This clone was recorded many times. This rearrangement joins TRBV4-1 to TRBJ2-2, with 8 positions matching TRBD1. CDR3 length equals 16 residues. The V gene end was trimmed by 3 bases and the J gene end by 1 base; junction bases not matched to a gene: 4. Germline lookup yields CDR1 MGHRA and CDR2 YSYEKL. The CDR3 DNA reads as TGCGCCAGCAGCCATAAGGGGACAGGGAACACCGGGGAGCTGTTTTTT. Translated, it gives CASSHKGTGNTGELFF.

On this clone itself: Other DNA sequences in this specimen translate into the identical CDR3. V usage is TRBV7-9 and J usage is TRBJ2-1; D gene unclear. Germline V lookup: CDR1 SEHNR, CDR2 FQNEAQ (reference sequence). CDR3 length equals 12 residues. Trimming took off 0 bases at V and 10 bases at J, with 7 bases between the two ends. The CDR3 loop reads CASSLAGSEQFF. CDR3 DNA: TGTGCCAGCAGCTTAGCTGGCAGCGAGCAGTTCTTC.

J is TRBJ2-1 and V is TRBV6-5, with TRBD1 matching over 10 bases. Germline trimming cut 8 bases from V and 8 bases from J; bases unmatched to any gene: 6. The germline gives CDR1 MNHEY, CDR2 SVGAGI. The CDR3 consists of 13 residues. CDR3: CASCRDRGHEQFF. The CDR3, as DNA: TGTGCCAGCTGCCGGGACAGGGGCCATGAGCAGTTCTTC.

The V call is TRBV5-6, the J call TRBJ2-2, with a possible D match to TRBD1 (7 bases). The V end was cut by 4 bases, the J end by 5 bases, with 9 bases between. The germline gives CDR1 SGHDT, CDR2 YYEEEE. The CDR3 runs 13 residues. The DNA of the CDR3 is TGTGCCAGCAGCCAGGGGGGAACCGGGGAGCTGTTTTTT. Its translation is CASSQGGTGELFF. Based on the CDR3 plus reference TRBV5-6 and TRBJ2-2, the full variable domain is DAGVTQSPTHLIKTRGQQVTLRCSPKSGHDTVSWYQQALGQGPQFIFQYYEEEERQRGNFPDRFSGHQFPNYSSELNVNALLLGDSALYLCASSQGGTGELFFGEGSRLTVL.

V and J are TRBV18 and TRBJ1-1; TRBD1 is a possible D gene (6 bases). CDR3 length equals 15 residues. From germline, CDR1 is KGHSH and CDR2 LQKENI. V was cut by 0 bases and J by 3 bases, with 11 bases left in between. CDR3 in DNA: TGTGCCAGCTCACCACCTTCAGGGGTGCACACTGAAGCTTTCTTT. It specifies CASSPPSGVHTEAFF.

This sequence joins TRBV25-1 and TRBJ1-1; D call uncertain. Between the trimmed V and J ends, which lost 8 bases and 2 bases, there was a span of 6 bases. The CDR3 runs to 11 residues. Germline V lookup: CDR1 MGHDK, CDR2 SYGVNS. The CDR3 bases are TGTGCCAGCTCTCGCAACACTGAAGCTTTCTTT. This codes for CASSRNTEAFF.

This chain joins TRBV11-2 and TRBJ2-7; 7 nucleotides align to TRBD2. This CDR3 comprises 13 residues. Per the germline V gene, CDR1 is SGHAT and CDR2 is FQNNGV. With V trimmed by 5 bases and J by 1 base, 2 bases remained unmatched. CDR3 coding DNA: TGTGCCAGCAGCCGGACTAGTTCCTACGAGCAGTACTTC. Translated: CASSRTSSYEQYF.

J is TRBJ1-5 and V is TRBV10-3, with a weak D call TRBD1 (6 bases). CDR1 and CDR2 (germline): ENHRY, SYGVKD. V dropped 3 bases and J dropped 7 bases, with 13 bases sitting between them. The CDR3 contains 14 residues. In DNA, the CDR3 is TGTGCCATCAGTGATCATGGGGGGCAACAGCCCCAGCATTTT. It yields the protein CAISDHGGQQPQHF.

This clone was seen at least ten times. V gene TRBV27 combines with J gene TRBJ1-4, with 10 bases that match TRBD1. The junction had 5 bases not matched to a gene; V was cut back by 4 bases and J by 6 bases. The CDR3 has 15 residues. CDR1 is MNHEY, CDR2 SMNVEV, per germline (reference sequence). The chain's CDR3 is CASSSPGTGDEKLFF. In DNA, the CDR3 is TGTGCCAGCAGTTCGCCCGGGACAGGGGATGAAAAACTGTTTTTT.

The genes are TRBV6-1 and TRBJ2-2; D may be TRBD2 (6 bases). The CDR3 runs to 15 residues. With 4 bases removed from V and 5 bases from J, the gap between germline ends came to 14 bases. From germline, CDR1 is MNHNS and CDR2 SASEGT. The CDR3 loop is CASSAEGLRTGELFF. CDR3 DNA: TGTGCCAGCAGTGCGGAGGGCCTAAGGACCGGGGAGCTGTTTTTT.

The chain carries TRBV27 and TRBJ1-5; the match to TRBD1 covers 7 bases. This CDR3 is 14 amino acids long. V was pared by 3 bases and J by 2 bases, with 1 base of the junction left unmatched. CDR1 is MNHEY and CDR2 is SMNVEV in the germline V gene (reference sequence). The CDR3 is CASSFGQGNQPQHF. Written as DNA, the CDR3 is TGTGCCAGCAGTTTCGGACAGGGCAATCAGCCCCAGCATTTT.

The chain recombines TRBV27 with TRBJ2-3; D is unresolved. Germline V gene lookup returns CDR1 MNHEY and CDR2 SMNVEV (reference sequence). The CDR3 covers 13 residues. V gave up 7 bases and J gave up 3 bases, with 11 bases separating them. Here the CDR3 DNA reads TGTGCCAGCACCCCAAGGGTAACAGATACGCAGTATTTT. Its protein is CASTPRVTDTQYF.

In the case of this clone: Other DNA sequences from this sample encode an identical CDR3 as well. J is TRBJ2-1 and V is TRBV5-8; D is ambiguous. Germline V gene lookup returns CDR1 SGHTS and CDR2 YDEGEE. V gave up 0 bases and J gave up 0 bases, with 7 bases separating them. The CDR3 has 15 amino acids. CDR3 DNA: TGTGCCAGCAGCTTGGCCGGGCGCTCCTACAATGAGCAGTTCTTC. Amino acid sequence: CASSLAGRSYNEQFF.

The genes are TRBV18 and TRBJ2-4; D unresolved. CDR3 length equals 13 residues. Per the germline V gene, CDR1 is KGHSH and CDR2 is LQKENI. Trimming took 1 base from V and 0 from J, leaving 1 base between them. This CDR3 reads CASSPLAKNIQYF. The CDR3 coding sequence is TGTGCCAGCTCACCACTAGCCAAAAACATTCAGTACTTC.

This CDR3 reads CASTLGLVRGTDTQYF. In DNA, the CDR3 is TGTGCCAGCACGCTGGGCCTAGTCAGAGGGACAGATACGCAGTATTTT. The J gene is TRBJ2-3, the V gene TRBV2; D might be TRBD2 (5 bases). There are 16 residues in the CDR3. The V gene's germline CDR1 is SNHLY and CDR2 FYNNEI. V gave up 7 bases and J gave up 3 bases, with 20 bases separating them.

The chain combines TRBV11-2 with TRBJ2-1; 10 bases fit TRBD2. There are 15 residues in the CDR3. Trimming at V came to 5 bases and at J to 5 bases, leaving 6 bases not matched to a gene. Germline assignment: CDR1 SGHAT and CDR2 FQNNGV. The CDR3 reads CASSLGLAYNNEQFF. The DNA of the CDR3 is TGTGCCAGCAGCCTGGGACTAGCGTATAACAATGAGCAGTTCTTC. Combining the CDR3 with reference TRBV11-2 and TRBJ2-1 gives the whole variable domain EAGVAQSPRYKIIEKRQSVAFWCNPISGHATLYWYQQILGQGPKLLIQFQNNGVVDDSQLPKDRFSAERLKGVDSTLKIQPAKLEDSAVYLCASSLGLAYNNEQFFGPGTRLTVL.